This T cell receptor (beta chain) was profiled in a study of OX40 agonist ivuxolimab in advanced cancers. The CDR3 sequence is 14 residues long. The V gene end was trimmed by 4 bases and the J gene end by 6 bases; junction bases not matched to a gene: 9. The V gene's germline CDR1 is SGDLS and CDR2 YYNGEE. Sequencing used immunoSEQ multiplex PCR; TCRdb keeps in-frame clones, though not all of them. The repertoire holds roughly 13,000 clones, about 78% seen once, with 15% to 20% in the top ten. The sequence came from an adult with an advanced solid tumor such as melanoma, head and neck, liver or kidney cancer. The V gene is TRBV9, the J gene TRBJ2-7; 8 nucleotides align to TRBD1. The sample in question was CD4+ or CD8+ T cells sorted from blood, obtained in a trial of the OX40 agonist ivuxolimab. CDR3 sequence reads: CASSQDRENSEQYF. The CDR3 nucleotides are TGTGCCAGCAGCCAGGACAGGGAGAACTCCGAGCAGTACTTC.